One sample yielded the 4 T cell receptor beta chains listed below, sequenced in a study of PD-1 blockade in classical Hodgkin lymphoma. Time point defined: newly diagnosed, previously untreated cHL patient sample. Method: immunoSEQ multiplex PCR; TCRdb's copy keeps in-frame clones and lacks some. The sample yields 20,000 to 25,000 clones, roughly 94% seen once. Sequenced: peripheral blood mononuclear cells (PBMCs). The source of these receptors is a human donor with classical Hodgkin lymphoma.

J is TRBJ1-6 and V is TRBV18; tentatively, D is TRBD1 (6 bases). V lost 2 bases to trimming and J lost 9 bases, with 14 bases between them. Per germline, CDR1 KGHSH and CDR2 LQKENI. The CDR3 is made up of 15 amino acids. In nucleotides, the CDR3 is TGTGCCAGCTCACCATACCCAATAGGGGGTTCACCCCTCCACTTT. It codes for CASSPYPIGGSPLHF. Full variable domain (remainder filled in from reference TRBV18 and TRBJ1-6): NAGVMQNPRHLVRRRGQEARLRCSPMKGHSHVYWYRQLPEEGLKFMVYLQKENIIDESGMPKERFSAEFPKEGPSILRIQQVVRGDSAAYFCASSPYPIGGSPLHFGNGTRLTVT.

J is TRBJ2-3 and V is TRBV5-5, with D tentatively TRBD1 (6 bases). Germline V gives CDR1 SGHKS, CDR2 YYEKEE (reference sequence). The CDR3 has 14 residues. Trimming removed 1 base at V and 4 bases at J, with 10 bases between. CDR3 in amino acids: CASSLQGQADTQYF. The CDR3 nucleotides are TGTGCCAGCAGCTTGCAGGGGCAGGCAGATACGCAGTATTTT.

CDR3 residues: CASSSGAEGYF. The CDR3 DNA reads TGTGCCAGCAGCTCCGGGGCTGAAGGGTACTTC. The V and J genes are TRBV25-1 and TRBJ2-5; possibly TRBD1 or TRBD2 for D (5 bases each). CDR1 MGHDK and CDR2 SYGVNS come from the germline V gene. The CDR3 contains 11 residues. V was pared by 6 bases and J by 13 bases, with 15 bases between.

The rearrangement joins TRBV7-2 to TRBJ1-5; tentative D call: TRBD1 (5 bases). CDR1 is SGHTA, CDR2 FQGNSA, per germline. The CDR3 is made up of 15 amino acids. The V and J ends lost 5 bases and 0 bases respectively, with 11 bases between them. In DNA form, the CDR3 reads TGTGCCAGCAGCCCGCGGACATATAGCAATCAGCCCCAGCATTTT. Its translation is CASSPRTYSNQPQHF.